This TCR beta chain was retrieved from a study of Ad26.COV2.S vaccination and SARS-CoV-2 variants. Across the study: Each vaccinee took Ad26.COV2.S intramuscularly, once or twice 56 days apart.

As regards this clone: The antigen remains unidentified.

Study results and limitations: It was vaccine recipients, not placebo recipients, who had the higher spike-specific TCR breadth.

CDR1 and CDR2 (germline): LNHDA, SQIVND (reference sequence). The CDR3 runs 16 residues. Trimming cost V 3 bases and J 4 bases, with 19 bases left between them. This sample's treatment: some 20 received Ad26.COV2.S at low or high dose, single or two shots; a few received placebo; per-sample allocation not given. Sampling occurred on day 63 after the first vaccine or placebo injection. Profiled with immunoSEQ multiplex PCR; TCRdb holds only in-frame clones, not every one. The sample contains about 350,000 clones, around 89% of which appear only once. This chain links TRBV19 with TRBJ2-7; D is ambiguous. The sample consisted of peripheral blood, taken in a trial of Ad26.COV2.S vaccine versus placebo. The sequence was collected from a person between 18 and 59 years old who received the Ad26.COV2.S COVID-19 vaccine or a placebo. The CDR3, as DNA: TGTGCCAGTAGTATCGACCCCCTGATGGTAGGATACGAGCAGTACTTC. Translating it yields CASSIDPLMVGYEQYF.